These 5 T cell receptor beta chains originate from one sample sequenced in a study of cytotoxic CD8 clonotypes in ibrutinib-treated CLL. Generated by immunoSEQ multiplex PCR, the TCRdb table keeps only in-frame clones and is missing some. The repertoire holds roughly 28,000 clones, with 85% as singletons. The sample consisted of PBMCs, taken after 24 months of ibrutinib treatment. These receptors were taken from a human donor with chronic lymphocytic leukemia.

The chain carries TRBV30 and TRBJ2-2; D is ambiguous. Germline CDR1 reads GTSNPN; CDR2 reads SVGIG (reference sequence). Trimming shortened V by 2 bases and J by 0 bases, and 10 bases separated the two germline ends. There are 15 residues in the CDR3. For the CDR3, the DNA is TGTGCCTGGAGTTTGGGGTCCCCGAACACCGGGGAGCTGTTTTTT. Translation: CAWSLGSPNTGELFF.

Here the CDR3 DNA reads TGTGCCAGCAGCTTAGTGGCAGGGGAGGGGTATGGCTACACCTTC. This codes for CASSLVAGEGYGYTF. The genes are TRBV7-8 and TRBJ1-2; D might be TRBD1 (6 bases). V lost 1 base to trimming and J lost 5 bases, with 14 bases between them. In germline, CDR1 is SGHVS, CDR2 FQNEAQ. This CDR3 comprises 15 residues. The full variable domain, completed using reference TRBV7-8 and TRBJ1-2, is GAGVSQSPRYKVAKRGQDVALRCDPISGHVSLFWYQQALGQGPEFLTYFQNEAQLDKSGLPSDRFFAERPEGSVSTLKIQRTQQEDSAVYLCASSLVAGEGYGYTFGSGTRLTVV.

The V gene is TRBV2, the J gene TRBJ2-5; 12 nucleotides agree with TRBD1. The V segment lost 6 bases and the J segment 5 bases; nucleotides outside the gene matches: 10. Per the germline V gene, CDR1 is SNHLY and CDR2 is FYNNEI. The CDR3 runs 16 residues. CDR3 sequence: CASRALGQGAWETQYF. The CDR3 DNA sequence: TGTGCCAGCAGGGCACTGGGACAGGGGGCATGGGAGACCCAGTACTTC.

This clone is labeled as large (0.1 to 1%). The chain uses TRBV18 and TRBJ1-1, with D unclear. The CDR3 loop spans 14 amino acids. The V and J ends lost 2 bases and 1 base respectively, with 8 bases between them. CDR1 KGHSH and CDR2 LQKENI come from the germline V gene. The CDR3 region is CASSPAPQNTEAFF. The CDR3 DNA reads as TGTGCCAGCTCACCAGCCCCACAGAACACTGAAGCTTTCTTT.

The chain has TRBV27 and TRBJ2-2; a weak D match, TRBD1 (5 bases). There are 15 residues in the CDR3. Per germline, CDR1 MNHEY and CDR2 SMNVEV (reference sequence). V shed 2 bases and J shed 4 bases, with 11 bases lying between them. The CDR3 bases are TGTGCCAGCAGTTTAACAGGTCAGACCACCGGGGAGCTGTTTTTT. Translated, it gives CASSLTGQTTGELFF.